The clone carrying this T cell receptor beta chain came up many times. Its specificity is unknown. The record originates from a study of T cells after yellow fever vaccination. Background on the study: Each low-cell-number fraction was prepared by means of SMART-Seq v4 Ultra Low Input.

TCRdb itself ran the 5' RACE reads through MiXCR, one entry per CDR3 protein. The sample yields roughly 120,000 distinct CDR3 sequences, more than 6.5% seen once. V dropped 6 bases and J dropped 7 bases, with 16 bases sitting between them. The CDR3 consists of 14 residues. Germline CDR1 is MDHEN and CDR2 is SYDVKM. Overall study findings and caveats: Abundant contaminating clonotypes from the bulk population could appear in FACS-sorted repertoires. It was a weaker secondary response, yet one that peaked faster, at day 5 versus 15.

This rearrangement joins TRBV28 to TRBJ2-1; D tentatively reads TRBD1 or TRBD2 (7 bases each). The source is a man in his late teens or twenties who received the YFV17D yellow fever vaccine. The starting material was CD4+ T cells sorted from PBMCs, obtained approximately 11 days after the first yellow fever vaccination. The CDR3 loop is CASRNQGGVNEQFF. The DNA of the CDR3 is TGTGCCAGCAGAAATCAGGGGGGGGTGAATGAGCAGTTCTTC.